This T cell receptor beta chain was identified in a study of post-analysis software for immune sequencing data. Study summary: Patients with relapsing-remitting, secondary progressive and progressive-relapsing multiple sclerosis courses were all represented. Findings and caveats of the study: Relative to controls, patients had 4 or 5 TRBV segments at higher frequency, with TRBV5-6, TRBV5-1 and TRBV20-1 among these. Multiple sclerosis was associated with a significant reduction in normalized Chao1 diversity relative to controls.

The germline CDR1 and CDR2 sequences are SGHTA and FQGTGA. This CDR3 contains 18 residues. Trimming cost V 2 bases and J 0 bases; bases outside gene matches: 5. Regarding this clonotype: No antigen is known for it.

The authors incorporated unique molecular identifiers into the TCR beta cDNA libraries. Each sample of roughly 0.95 to 10 million input T cells yielded roughly 500,000 cDNA molecules, so each molecule approximated one T cell. TCRdb reprocessed the PCR reads with MiXCR, giving one entry per CDR3 protein. The data show around 770,000 distinct CDR3 sequences, under 60% seen once. The sample comprised blood. The origin of this receptor is a girl aged 10 to 17 with multiple sclerosis. The chain uses TRBV7-3 and TRBJ2-1; 12 bases match TRBD2. The CDR3 region is CASSLEGLAGYSYNEQFF. The CDR3 DNA follows: TGTGCCAGCAGCTTAGAGGGACTAGCGGGTTACTCCTACAATGAGCAGTTCTTC.